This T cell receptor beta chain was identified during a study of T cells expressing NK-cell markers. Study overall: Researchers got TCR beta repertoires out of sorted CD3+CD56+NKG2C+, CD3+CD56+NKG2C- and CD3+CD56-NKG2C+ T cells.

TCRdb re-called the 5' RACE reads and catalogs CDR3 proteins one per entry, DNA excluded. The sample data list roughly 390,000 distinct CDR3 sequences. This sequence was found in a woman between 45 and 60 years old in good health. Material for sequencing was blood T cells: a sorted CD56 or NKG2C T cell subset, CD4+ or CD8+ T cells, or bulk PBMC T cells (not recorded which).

The CDR3 sequence: CASRRGDYNEKLFF. The genes are TRBV5-1 and TRBJ1-4. This CDR3 is 14 amino acids long. Germline V lookup: CDR1 SGHRS, CDR2 YFSETQ.